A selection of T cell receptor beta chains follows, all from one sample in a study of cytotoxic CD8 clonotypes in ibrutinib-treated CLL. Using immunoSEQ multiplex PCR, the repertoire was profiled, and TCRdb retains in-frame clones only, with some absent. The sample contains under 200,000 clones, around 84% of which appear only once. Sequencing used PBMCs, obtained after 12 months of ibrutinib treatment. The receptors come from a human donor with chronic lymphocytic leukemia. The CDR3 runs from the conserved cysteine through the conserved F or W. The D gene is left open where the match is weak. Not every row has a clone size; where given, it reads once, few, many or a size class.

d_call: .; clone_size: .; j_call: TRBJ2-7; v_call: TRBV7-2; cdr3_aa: CASSLAFSGGPYEQYF; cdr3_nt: TGTGCCAGCAGCTTAGCATTCTCCGGGGGCCCCTACGAGCAGTACTTC
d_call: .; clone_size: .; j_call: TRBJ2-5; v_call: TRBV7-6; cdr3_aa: CASSTYKGSQETQYF; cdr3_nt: TGTGCCAGCAGCACTTACAAAGGGAGCCAAGAGACCCAGTACTTC
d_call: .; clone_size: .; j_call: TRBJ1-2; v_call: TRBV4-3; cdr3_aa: CASSHPGALAGYTF; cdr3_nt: TGCGCCAGCAGCCATCCCGGCGCTCTGGCTGGCTACACCTTC
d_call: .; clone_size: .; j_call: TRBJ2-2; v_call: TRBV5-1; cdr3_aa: CASSFLLGAGELFF; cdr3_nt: TGCGCCAGCAGCTTTCTTTTGGGGGCCGGGGAGCTGTTTTTT
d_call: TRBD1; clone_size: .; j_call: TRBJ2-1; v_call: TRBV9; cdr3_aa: CASSAGTVSYNEQFF; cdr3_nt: TGTGCCAGCAGCGCCGGGACAGTCTCCTACAATGAGCAGTTCTTC
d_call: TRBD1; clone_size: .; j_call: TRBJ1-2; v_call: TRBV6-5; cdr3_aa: CASSKDRGWDYGYTF; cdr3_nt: TGTGCCAGCAGCAAAGACAGGGGCTGGGACTATGGCTACACCTTC
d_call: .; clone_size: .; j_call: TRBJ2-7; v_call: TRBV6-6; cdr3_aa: CASSYEQYF; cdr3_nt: TGTGCCAGCAGTTACGAGCAGTACTTC
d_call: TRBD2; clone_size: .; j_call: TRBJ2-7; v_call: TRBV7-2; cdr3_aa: CASSFVSGSGYEQYF; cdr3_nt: TGTGCCAGCAGTTTCGTTAGCGGGAGTGGCTACGAGCAGTACTTC
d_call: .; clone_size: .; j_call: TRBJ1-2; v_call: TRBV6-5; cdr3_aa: CATRQDGGSYGYTF; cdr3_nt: TGTGCCACCAGACAGGACGGTGGATCCTATGGCTACACCTTC
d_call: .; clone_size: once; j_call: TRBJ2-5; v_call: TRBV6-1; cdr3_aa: CASSESRGFQETQYF; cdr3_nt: TGTGCCAGCAGTGAAAGCCGGGGTTTCCAAGAGACCCAGTACTTC
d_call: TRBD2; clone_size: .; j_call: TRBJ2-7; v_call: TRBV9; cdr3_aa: CASSVGTSGRYYEQYF; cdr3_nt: TGTGCCAGCAGCGTAGGGACTAGCGGGAGATACTACGAGCAGTACTTC
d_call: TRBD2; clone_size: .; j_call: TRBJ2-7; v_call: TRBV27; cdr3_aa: CASSFSGGTYEQYF; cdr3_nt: TGTGCCAGCAGTTTTTCCGGGGGGACCTACGAGCAGTACTTC
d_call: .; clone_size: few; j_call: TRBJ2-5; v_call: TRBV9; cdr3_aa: CASSVSSGQKETQYF; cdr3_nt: TGTGCCAGCAGCGTGAGCTCCGGACAGAAAGAGACCCAGTACTTC
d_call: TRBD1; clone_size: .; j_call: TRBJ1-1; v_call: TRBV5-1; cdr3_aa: CASNSGTDYSEAFF; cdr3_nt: TGCGCCAGCAACTCCGGGACAGATTACAGTGAAGCTTTCTTT
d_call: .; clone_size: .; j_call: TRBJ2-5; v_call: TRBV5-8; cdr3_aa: CASSQGRVRQETQYF; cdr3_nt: TGTGCCAGCAGTCAGGGGCGAGTAAGACAAGAGACCCAGTACTTC
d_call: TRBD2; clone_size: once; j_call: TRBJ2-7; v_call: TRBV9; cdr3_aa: CASSVSSGSYEQYF; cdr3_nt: TGTGCCAGCAGCGTTTCTAGCGGGTCCTACGAGCAGTACTTC
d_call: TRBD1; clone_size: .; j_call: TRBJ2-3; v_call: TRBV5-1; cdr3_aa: CASSFKGQTVGTFTDTQYF; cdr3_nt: TGCGCCAGCAGCTTCAAGGGACAGACGGTCGGGACCTTCACAGATACGCAGTATTTT
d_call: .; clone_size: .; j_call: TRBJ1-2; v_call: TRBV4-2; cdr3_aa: CASSPTLGAQLGYTF; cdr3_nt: TGTGCCAGCAGCCCCACCCTGGGGGCGCAGCTTGGCTACACCTTC
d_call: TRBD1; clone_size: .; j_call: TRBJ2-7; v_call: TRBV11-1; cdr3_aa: CASSPDRAVYEQYF; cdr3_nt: TGTGCCAGCAGTCCCGACAGGGCAGTTTACGAGCAGTACTTC
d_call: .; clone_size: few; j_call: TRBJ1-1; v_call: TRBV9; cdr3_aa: CASSAPGMNTEAFF; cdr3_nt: TGTGCCAGCAGCGCCCCGGGAATGAACACTGAAGCTTTCTTT
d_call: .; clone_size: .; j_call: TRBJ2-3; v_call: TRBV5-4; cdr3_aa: CASTHSDTQYF; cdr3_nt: TGTGCCAGCACACATTCAGATACGCAGTATTTT
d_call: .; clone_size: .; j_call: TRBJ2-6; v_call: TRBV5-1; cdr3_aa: CASSVTQGSGANVLTF; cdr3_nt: TGCGCCAGCAGCGTAACGCAGGGTTCTGGGGCCAACGTCCTGACTTTC
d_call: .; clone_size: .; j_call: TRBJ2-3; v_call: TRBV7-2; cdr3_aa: CASSLDLNTQYF; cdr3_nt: TGTGCCAGCAGCTTAGATCTAAATACGCAGTATTTT
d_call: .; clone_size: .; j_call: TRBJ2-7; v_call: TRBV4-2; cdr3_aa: CASSQEGSSYEQYF; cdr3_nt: TGTGCCAGCAGCCAAGAAGGCAGCTCTTACGAGCAGTACTTC
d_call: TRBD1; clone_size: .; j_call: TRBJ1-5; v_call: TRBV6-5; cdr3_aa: CASRSGQGSQPQHF; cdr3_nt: TGTGCCAGCAGGTCGGGACAGGGGTCTCAGCCCCAGCATTTT
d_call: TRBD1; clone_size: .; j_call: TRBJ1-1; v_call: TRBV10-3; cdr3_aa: CAISVLQGMNTEAFF; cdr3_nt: TGTGCCATCAGTGTACTACAGGGGATGAACACTGAAGCTTTCTTT
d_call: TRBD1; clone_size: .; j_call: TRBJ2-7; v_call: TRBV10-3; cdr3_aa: CAISEGTGGYEQYF; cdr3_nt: TGTGCCATCAGTGAAGGGACAGGGGGCTACGAGCAGTACTTC
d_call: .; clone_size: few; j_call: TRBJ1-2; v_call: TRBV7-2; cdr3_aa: CASSSRQMGGYTF; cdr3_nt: TGTGCCAGCAGCTCCCGACAGATGGGGGGCTACACCTTC
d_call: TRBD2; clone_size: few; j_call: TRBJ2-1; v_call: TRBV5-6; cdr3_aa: CASSLQPGGRNEQFF; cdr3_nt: TGTGCCAGCAGCTTGCAACCGGGGGGGCGGAATGAGCAGTTCTTC
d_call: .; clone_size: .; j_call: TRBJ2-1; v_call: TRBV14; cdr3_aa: CASSATNYNEQFF; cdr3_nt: TGTGCCAGCAGCGCGACTAACTACAATGAGCAGTTCTTC
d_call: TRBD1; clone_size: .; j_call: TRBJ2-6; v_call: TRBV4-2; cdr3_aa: CASTQQGASGANVLTF; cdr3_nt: TGTGCCAGCACCCAGCAGGGGGCCTCTGGGGCCAACGTCCTGACTTTC
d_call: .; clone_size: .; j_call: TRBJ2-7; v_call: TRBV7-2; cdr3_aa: CASSLGDRGKQYF; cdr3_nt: TGTGCCAGCAGCTTGGGGGATCGGGGTAAGCAGTACTTC
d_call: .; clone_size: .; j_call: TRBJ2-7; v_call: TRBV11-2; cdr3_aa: CASSRDVGPYEQYF; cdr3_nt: TGTGCCAGCAGCCGAGATGTGGGTCCGTACGAGCAGTACTTC
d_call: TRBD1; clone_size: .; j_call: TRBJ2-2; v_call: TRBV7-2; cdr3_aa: CASSSQILTGTNTGELFF; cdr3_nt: TGTGCCAGCAGCTCACAAATCCTGACAGGGACAAACACCGGGGAGCTGTTTTTT
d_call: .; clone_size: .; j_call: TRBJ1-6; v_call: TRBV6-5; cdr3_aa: CASRKAYNSPLHF; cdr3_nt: TGTGCCAGCAGAAAAGCTTATAATTCACCCCTCCACTTT
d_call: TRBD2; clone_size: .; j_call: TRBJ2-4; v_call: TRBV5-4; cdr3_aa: CASSLRGLAGGAKNIQYF; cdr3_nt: TGTGCCAGCAGCTTGCGCGGTCTAGCGGGAGGAGCCAAAAACATTCAGTACTTC
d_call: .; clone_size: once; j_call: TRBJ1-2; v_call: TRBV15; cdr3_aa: CATSRVRNTGSHGYTF; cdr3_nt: TGTGCCACCAGCAGAGTCCGAAACACAGGTTCCCATGGCTACACCTTC
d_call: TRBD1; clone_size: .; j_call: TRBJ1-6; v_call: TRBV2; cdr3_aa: CASTSGTGSSPLHF; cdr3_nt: TGTGCCAGCACCTCCGGGACAGGGAGTTCACCCCTCCACTTT
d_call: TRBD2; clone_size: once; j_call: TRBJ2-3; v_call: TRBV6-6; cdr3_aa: CASSYRGGRADTQYF; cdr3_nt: TGTGCCAGCAGTTACCGGGGGGGCAGGGCAGATACGCAGTATTTT
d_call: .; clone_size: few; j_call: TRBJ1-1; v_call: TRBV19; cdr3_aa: CASSLSLREAFF; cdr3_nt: TGTGCCAGTAGTCTCAGCCTGAGGGAAGCTTTCTTT
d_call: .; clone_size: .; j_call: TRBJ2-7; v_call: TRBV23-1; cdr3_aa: CASSHPTPSCVCVGSEQYF; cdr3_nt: TGCGCCAGCAGTCACCCGACCCCTAGTTGTGTATGTGTCGGGTCCGAGCAGTACTTC
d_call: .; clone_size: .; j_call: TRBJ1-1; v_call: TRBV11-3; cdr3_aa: CASSSTQGTEAFF; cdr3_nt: TGTGCCAGCAGCTCCACACAGGGTACTGAAGCTTTCTTT
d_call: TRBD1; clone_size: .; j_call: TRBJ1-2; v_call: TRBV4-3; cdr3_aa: CASSQPGQGDYGYTF; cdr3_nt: TGCGCCAGCAGCCAGCCGGGACAGGGTGACTATGGCTACACCTTC
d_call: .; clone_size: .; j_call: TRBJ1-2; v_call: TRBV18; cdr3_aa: CASSSGGYGYTF; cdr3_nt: TGTGCCAGCTCATCGGGGGGCTATGGCTACACCTTC
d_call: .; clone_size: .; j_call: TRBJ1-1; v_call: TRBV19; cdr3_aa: CASSISGYRTEAFF; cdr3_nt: TGTGCCAGTAGTATTAGCGGGTACCGCACTGAAGCTTTCTTT
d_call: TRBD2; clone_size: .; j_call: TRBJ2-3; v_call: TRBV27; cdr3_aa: CASSPASGLAADTQYF; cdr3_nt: TGTGCCAGCAGTCCAGCCTCGGGACTAGCGGCAGATACGCAGTATTTT
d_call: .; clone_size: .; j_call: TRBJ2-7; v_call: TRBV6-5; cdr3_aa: CASSEGHRSYEQYF; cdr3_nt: TGTGCCAGCAGTGAAGGTCACAGGTCCTACGAGCAGTACTTC